This is a list of T cell receptor beta chains from one sample in a study of cytomegalovirus exposure and HLA in healthy donors. TCRdb keeps only in-frame clones here, not all; method: immunoSEQ multiplex PCR. The sample comprises 110,000 or so clones, around 82% of which are singletons, and approximately 5% rests with the top ten. Sequencing was performed on PBMCs. The receptors derive from a woman younger than 45 in good health and CMV-seropositive. The CDR3 runs from the conserved cysteine through the conserved F or W. The order of the fields is J gene, V gene, CDR3 protein.

J: TRBJ2-7
V: TRBV19
CDR3: CASSIAAGGPSEQYF

J: TRBJ1-6
V: TRBV30
CDR3: CAWTGTVVNSPLHF

J: TRBJ2-5
V: TRBV5-4
CDR3: CASSFLAGVGETQYF

J: TRBJ2-5
V: TRBV27
CDR3: CASSPLGRFQETQYF

J: TRBJ2-1
V: TRBV11-2
CDR3: CASSLGVRYNEQFF

J: TRBJ1-5
V: TRBV10-3
CDR3: CAISETHYSNQPQHF

J: TRBJ2-7
V: TRBV7-2
CDR3: CASSLNRQPLEQYF

J: TRBJ1-2
V: TRBV6-5
CDR3: CASSYSIWGHNYGYTF

J: TRBJ1-2
V: TRBV6-5
CDR3: CASSGHNANYGYTF

J: TRBJ1-4
V: TRBV6-5
CDR3: CASSKQGRNEKLFF

J: TRBJ1-5
V: TRBV2
CDR3: CASEPGTGNDQPQHF

J: NA
V: TRBV30
CDR3: CAWSLLAGGGYEQYF

J: TRBJ2-7
V: TRBV2
CDR3: CASRKREPYEQYF

J: TRBJ2-7
V: TRBV5-1
CDR3: CASSPERGGGNEQYF

J: TRBJ1-3
V: TRBV27
CDR3: CASSSSDGLRSGNTIYF

J: TRBJ1-2
V: TRBV27
CDR3: CASSFSGGPKDGYTF

J: TRBJ1-1
V: TRBV30
CDR3: CAWSNVGTGLTGKSNTEAFF

J: TRBJ2-1
V: TRBV5-1
CDR3: CASSLGSGNEQFF

J: TRBJ2-5
V: TRBV27
CDR3: CASSVLGQQETQYF

J: TRBJ2-7
V: TRBV6-5
CDR3: CASSYSAPGEQYF

J: TRBJ1-5
V: TRBV7-6
CDR3: CASSPGTDRKGPQHF

J: TRBJ2-5
V: TRBV30
CDR3: CAWNRHMVPTKETQYF

J: TRBJ2-5
V: TRBV13
CDR3: CASCTSGTVQETQYF

J: TRBJ2-5
V: TRBV29-1
CDR3: CSVKDGNWETQYF

J: TRBJ2-7
V: TRBV2
CDR3: CASSAGTESYEQYF

J: TRBJ2-3
V: TRBV7-3
CDR3: CASSLGPGDTQYF

J: TRBJ2-3
V: TRBV10-2
CDR3: CASSDPSGGGDTQYF

J: TRBJ2-2
V: TRBV7-9
CDR3: CASSLLPSGNTGELFF

J: TRBJ2-7
V: TRBV6-5
CDR3: CASSYDKTYEQYF

J: TRBJ1-1
V: TRBV5-4
CDR3: CASSFRGNSEAFF

J: TRBJ2-7
V: TRBV6-1
CDR3: CASSEVAPQVYEQYF

J: TRBJ1-3
V: TRBV25-1
CDR3: CASSDSLTGNTIYF

J: TRBJ2-1
V: TRBV29-1
CDR3: CSVIGLAGVNEQFF

J: TRBJ1-5
V: TRBV6-7
CDR3: CASSDRASNQPQHF

J: TRBJ1-1
V: TRBV14
CDR3: CASSQETVNTEAFF

J: TRBJ2-5
V: TRBV7-2
CDR3: CASSLRGQADQETQYF

J: TRBJ2-1
V: TRBV30
CDR3: CAWSDPGTSGPNEQFF

J: TRBJ2-1
V: TRBV7-8
CDR3: CASSLGTGLHNEQFF

J: TRBJ1-2
V: TRBV5-1
CDR3: CASSLGQHGVGYTF

J: TRBJ1-5
V: TRBV15
CDR3: CATSRTGGYQPQHF

J: NA
V: TRBV9
CDR3: CASSVVPLGQGDNEQYF

J: TRBJ1-1
V: TRBV19
CDR3: CASNIGQSTGEAFF

J: TRBJ2-3
V: TRBV4-2
CDR3: CASSPNDRVAGGRIDTQYF

J: TRBJ2-1
V: TRBV30
CDR3: CAWRGRFSGTEQFF

J: TRBJ2-1
V: TRBV4-2
CDR3: CASSQDLAGVLYNEQFF

J: TRBJ2-1
V: TRBV9
CDR3: CASSVMGTSVYNEQFF

J: TRBJ2-3
V: TRBV18
CDR3: CASSPGQGAFDTDTQYF

J: TRBJ1-2
V: TRBV25-1
CDR3: CASTTGHVNGYTF

J: TRBJ2-1
V: TRBV29-1
CDR3: CSVEGSSGFYNEQFF

J: NA
V: TRBV5-1
CDR3: CASSFSGTYEQYF

J: TRBJ2-1
V: TRBV7-6
CDR3: CASSLFILAGPSPNEQFF

J: TRBJ2-7
V: TRBV6-1
CDR3: CASRVGQTYEQYF

J: TRBJ1-1
V: TRBV5-6
CDR3: CASSLMRQGGAFF

J: TRBJ2-3
V: TRBV9
CDR3: CASSASLATVSTDTQYF

J: TRBJ2-7
V: TRBV7-7
CDR3: CASSLDLAASYEQYF